Listed here are 2 T cell receptor beta chains from one sample, sequenced in a study of T cell responses to AZD1222 COVID-19 vaccine. Clones were sequenced by immunoSEQ multiplex PCR, and TCRdb holds only the in-frame ones, with some missing. Of 150,000 or so clones listed, 80% to 85% are singletons. The source was peripheral blood, collected on day 0 of MenACWY control vaccination. The receptors stem from an adult in good health.

The genes are TRBV28 and TRBJ2-4; D may be TRBD2 (5 bases). Per germline, CDR1 MDHEN and CDR2 SYDVKM. Trimming removed 6 bases from V and 0 bases from J, with 18 bases in between. This CDR3 has 17 residues. This chain's CDR3 is CASSSAGGPLAKNIQYF. The CDR3 region has the DNA TGTGCCAGCAGCTCCGCGGGTGGACCCCTAGCCAAAAACATTCAGTACTTC. Variable domain in full (rest from reference TRBV28 and TRBJ2-4): DVKVTQSSRYLVKRTGEKVFLECVQDMDHENMFWYRQDPGLGLRLIYFSYDVKMKEKGDIPEGYSVSREKKERFSLILESASTNQTSMYLCASSSAGGPLAKNIQYFGAGTRLSVL.

The chain carries TRBV7-3 and TRBJ2-2; TRBD1 matches at 7 bases. From germline, CDR1 is SGHTA and CDR2 FQGTGA. This CDR3 has 16 amino acids. With 5 bases clipped from V and 2 bases from J, the junction kept 8 bases outside the gene matches. CDR3 coding DNA: TGTGCCAGCAGCCTGACCGGGACAGTAAACACCGGGGAGCTGTTTTTT. Translating it yields CASSLTGTVNTGELFF. The entire variable domain, with the rest obtained from reference TRBV7-3 and TRBJ2-2, is as follows: GAGVSQTPSNKVTEKGKYVELRCDPISGHTALYWYRQSLGQGPEFLIYFQGTGAADDSGLPNDRFFAVRPEGSVSTLKIQRTERGDSAVYLCASSLTGTVNTGELFFGEGSRLTVL.